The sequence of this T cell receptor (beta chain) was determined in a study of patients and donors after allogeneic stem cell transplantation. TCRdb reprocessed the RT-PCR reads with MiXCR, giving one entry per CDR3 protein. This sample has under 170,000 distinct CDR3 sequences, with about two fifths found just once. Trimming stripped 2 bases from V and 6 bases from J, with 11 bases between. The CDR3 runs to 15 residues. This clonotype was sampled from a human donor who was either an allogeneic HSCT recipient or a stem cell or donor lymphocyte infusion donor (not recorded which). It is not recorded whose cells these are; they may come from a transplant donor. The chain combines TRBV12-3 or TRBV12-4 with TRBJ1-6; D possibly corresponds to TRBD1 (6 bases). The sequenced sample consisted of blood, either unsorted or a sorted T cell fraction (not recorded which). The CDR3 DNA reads TGTGCCAGCAGTTTACATCAGGGGCTTAATTCACCCCTCCACTTT. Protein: CASSLHQGLNSPLHF.